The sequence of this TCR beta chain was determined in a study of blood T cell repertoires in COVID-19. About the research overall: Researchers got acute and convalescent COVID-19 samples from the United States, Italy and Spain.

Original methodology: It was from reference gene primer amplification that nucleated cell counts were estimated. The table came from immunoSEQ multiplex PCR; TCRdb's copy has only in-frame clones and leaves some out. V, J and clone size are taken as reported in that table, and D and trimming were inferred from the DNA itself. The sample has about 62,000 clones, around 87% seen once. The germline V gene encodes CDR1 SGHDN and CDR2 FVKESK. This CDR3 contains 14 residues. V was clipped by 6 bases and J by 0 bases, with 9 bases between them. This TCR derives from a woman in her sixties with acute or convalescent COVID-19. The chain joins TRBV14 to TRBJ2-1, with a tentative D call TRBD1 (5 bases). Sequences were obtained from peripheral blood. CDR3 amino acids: CASSKGSSYNEQFF. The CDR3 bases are TGTGCCAGCAGTAAGGGGTCCTCCTACAATGAGCAGTTCTTC.